This TCR beta chain comes out of a study of CD8 T cells in Susac syndrome. On the study more broadly: When their blood was taken, patients with Susac syndrome were therapy-naive, taking corticosteroids, or taking intravenous immunoglobulin alone.

RNA totalling roughly 0.5 to 1 ug underwent reverse transcription with random hexamers. The TCR beta CDR3 was amplified by immunoSEQ multiplex PCR across 54 Vbeta, 13 Jbeta. Each CDR3 protein is one row after TCRdb ran MiXCR on the immunoSEQ multiplex PCR reads. This sample has around 81,000 distinct CDR3 sequences; 94% occur once, and the top ten carry more than 0.8%. The CDR3 covers 13 residues. V gave up 10 bases and J gave up 4 bases, with 13 bases separating them. Germline CDR1 KGHDR, CDR2 SFDVKD. The origin of this receptor is a human donor with Susac syndrome. The chain employs TRBV24-1 and TRBJ1-3; D gene unclear. The source material was CD8+ T cells from PBMCs. CDR3 sequence (DNA): TGTGCCACTAGCGAGTGGTCCGGAAACACCATATATTTT. Amino acids: CATSEWSGNTIYF.